The present T cell receptor beta chain was sequenced within a study of neoadjuvant anti-PD-1 for oral cavity cancer. About the research overall: Patients without progression received a fourth nivolumab dose around day 43, then surgical resection on days 50-56. Whole-study findings and limits: Higher pretreatment Treg/Th17 ratios tracked higher pretreatment blood clonality. After neoadjuvant nivolumab, PBMC T cell clonality was significantly higher in non-responders than responders.

In regard to this clone: Its cognate antigen is unknown.

The method was immunoSEQ multiplex PCR; TCRdb's version includes in-frame clones alone and lacks a portion of them. The sample lists 65,000 to 95,000 clones, about 84% occurring once. Deletions cut 1 base from V and 7 bases from J, with 7 bases between. The CDR3 is 12 residues long. Germline V gives CDR1 SGHAT, CDR2 FQNNGV. The genes are TRBV11-2 and TRBJ2-5, with D unclear. The origin of this receptor is a person between 40 and 85 years old with oral cavity squamous cell carcinoma. The source was PBMCs, collected before nivolumab (anti-PD-1) treatment. CDR3 DNA: TGTGCCAGCAGCTTAGGCACGATGACCCAGTACTTC. Encoded protein: CASSLGTMTQYF.